This T cell receptor beta chain was obtained from a study of tumor-infiltrating lymphocytes in primary liver carcinoma. Study details: Roughly 3.5 to 8 million productive TCRbeta reads were obtained per sample, with similar numbers across tissue types.

From 400 to 500 ng total RNA, TCR beta cDNA was generated with a primer in the constant region. TCR beta libraries came from three nested multiplex PCR rounds using slightly modified ARM-PCR. One entry per CDR3 protein, called by TCRdb with MiXCR from the multiplex PCR reads. Among tens of thousands of distinct CDR3 sequences listed, roughly 70% were seen once. To note about this clonotype: Its target is not known. One end of the junction fails to match germline, which may point to a read error.

Study-level points and caveats: It was observed that only about 7.5-24% of the top clones appeared in every one of the five tumor regions.

From roughly 18-30 mg of unsorted bulk tissue, DNA and RNA were co-extracted together. Tumors were each sampled at five separate regions. This TCR came from a man aged 35 to 55 with primary liver carcinoma and hepatitis B virus infection. Material for sequencing was liver tumor tissue from sampling region 1. Subset denoted: tumor region T1, superior pole.

CDR3 DNA: TGTGACAGCAGTTTAGGACCGCAGGGGATCGGGGGCCACACCTTC. It translates to CDSSLGPQGIGGHTF. The chain employs TRBV12-3 or TRBV12-4 and TRBJ1-2, with D possibly matching TRBD1 (6 bases). CDR3 size: 15 residues.